The 9 T cell receptor beta chains presented below share a single source sample, sequenced in a study of blood T cells in healthy people across ages. Then a second PCR, running about 7 to 11 cycles, was carried out with a sample-barcoded 5' primer and a J-beta primer mix. TCRdb re-derived calls from the 5' RACE reads in MiXCR, one entry per CDR3 protein. The sample shows about 1,600,000 distinct CDR3 sequences, around two fifths of them seen only once. Material: blood. Every receptor here comes from a young woman in good health.

The sample holds a few counts of this clonotype. V gene TRBV3-1 combines with J gene TRBJ2-7, with 7 bases aligning to TRBD2. This CDR3 spans 15 amino acids. Per the germline V gene, CDR1 is LGHDT and CDR2 is YNNKEL (reference sequence). The junction had 5 bases not matched to a gene; V was cut back by 2 bases and J by 1 base. The CDR3 sequence: CASSQLASGSYEQYF. The CDR3 DNA reads as TGTGCCAGCAGCCAACTCGCTAGCGGTTCCTACGAGCAGTACTTC.

This rearrangement joins TRBV27 to TRBJ1-1; 9 bases are shared with TRBD1. The CDR3 consists of 16 residues. Germline CDR1 is MNHEY and CDR2 is SMNVEV (reference sequence). V shed 2 bases, J shed 4 bases, and the junction held 8 bases outside the gene matches. In nucleotides, the CDR3 is TGTGCCAGCAGTTTAGGGCGGGACAGGGCCCCCACTGAAGCTTTCTTT. Amino acids: CASSLGRDRAPTEAFF.

J is TRBJ2-1 and V is TRBV2; 13 bases line up with TRBD2. The germline V gene encodes CDR1 SNHLY and CDR2 FYNNEI. The J segment lost 0 bases and the V segment lost 6 bases, leaving 5 bases of the junction unmatched. This CDR3 region has 17 residues. CDR3 nucleotides: TGTGCCAGCAGCGGGGGACTAGCGGGGTTCTCCTACAATGAGCAGTTCTTC. Translating gives CASSGGLAGFSYNEQFF.

A few counts support this clonotype. The V and J genes are TRBV9 and TRBJ2-7; D might be TRBD1 (5 bases). The CDR3 is made up of 16 amino acids. V was clipped by 4 bases and J by 7 bases, with 24 bases between them. CDR1 is SGDLS, CDR2 YYNGEE, per germline. CDR3 sequence: CASSQSGQGSYNEQYF. The CDR3 nucleotides read TGTGCCAGCAGCCAATCTGGGCAGGGTTCCTACAATGAGCAGTACTTC. The full variable domain, its missing parts supplied by reference TRBV9 and TRBJ2-7, is DSGVTQTPKHLITATGQRVTLRCSPRSGDLSVYWYQQSLDQGLQFLIQYYNGEERAKGNILERFSAQQFPDLHSELNLSSLELGDSALYFCASSQSGQGSYNEQYFGPGTRLTVT.

In its sample, this clonotype was seen a few times. The chain is built from TRBV6-5 and TRBJ1-1; D is ambiguous. Germline CDR1 and CDR2: MNHEY and SVGAGI. The CDR3 is made up of 14 amino acids. V lost 2 bases, J lost 0 bases, and 7 bases lay in between. This chain's CDR3 is CASSYGQMNTEAFF. The CDR3 DNA reads as TGTGCCAGCAGTTACGGGCAGATGAACACTGAAGCTTTCTTT.

The chain combines TRBV3-1 with TRBJ2-1; 9 nucleotides match TRBD2. Trimming took 1 base from V and 3 from J; bases not matched to a gene: 4. Germline lookup yields CDR1 LGHDT and CDR2 YNNKEL (reference sequence). This CDR3 region has 16 residues. The CDR3 bases are TGTGCCAGCAGCCAAGCAGCGGGGGGTGGCTACAATGAGCAGTTCTTC. Amino acids: CASSQAAGGGYNEQFF.

The chain employs TRBV7-2 and TRBJ2-1; the D gene is possibly TRBD2 (6 bases). The CDR3 extends over 12 amino acids. From germline, CDR1 is SGHTA and CDR2 FQGNSA. Trimming left V 3 bases short and J 9 bases short, with 9 bases between. CDR3 in amino acids: CASSLTRSEQFF. CDR3 coding DNA: TGTGCCAGCAGCTTGACTAGGAGTGAGCAGTTCTTC.

This chain connects TRBV20-1 to TRBJ2-1; 7 positions match TRBD2. Germline loops: CDR1 DFQATT, CDR2 SNEGSKA (reference sequence). V lost 1 base, J lost 7 bases, and 7 bases stayed unmatched. The CDR3 loop spans 14 amino acids. DNA of the CDR3: TGCAGTGCTAGAGGAATGACTAGCCCTAATGAGCAGTTCTTC. It encodes CSARGMTSPNEQFF.

This clonotype was observed a few times. This chain connects TRBV4-2 to TRBJ2-1, with TRBD2 identical over 8 bases. Per germline, CDR1 LGHNA and CDR2 YNFKEQ. J lost 7 bases, V lost 0 bases, and 14 bases had no gene match. The CDR3 is made up of 18 amino acids. The CDR3 sequence: CASSQDPGEALAVNEQFF. The CDR3, as DNA: TGTGCCAGCAGCCAAGATCCTGGAGAGGCACTAGCGGTAAATGAGCAGTTCTTC.